What follows is one T cell receptor (beta chain) and its context. Antigen unknown. The sample belongs to a study of a mutant IDH1 vaccine in newly diagnosed glioma. Study in general: The study started vaccination 4-6 weeks after radiotherapy alone, or with temozolomide cycles.

This table comes from immunoSEQ multiplex PCR, and its TCRdb copy is limited to in-frame clones, with some not included. The sample carries around 60,000 clones, 80% to 90% recorded once. Trimming took off 0 bases at V and 4 bases at J, with 13 bases between the two ends. CDR3 size: 15 residues. The germline V gene has CDR1 SGDLS and CDR2 YYNGEE. Time point noted: week 23, last vaccination. All doses held 300 ug of mutant IDH1 20-mer peptide, with topical imiquimod. Astrocytomas found in donors were new, WHO grade 3 or 4, IDH1-mutant and ATRX-lost. The input for sequencing was PBMCs, taken from a glioma patient whose treatment included an IDH1 peptide vaccine. This chain links TRBV9 with TRBJ1-1, with D perhaps matching TRBD1 (5 bases). The receptor was derived from a man aged 30 to 45 with glioma. CDR3 sequence reads: CASSVEWGPGTEAFF. CDR3 sequence (DNA): TGTGCCAGCAGCGTAGAGTGGGGCCCCGGCACTGAAGCTTTCTTT.